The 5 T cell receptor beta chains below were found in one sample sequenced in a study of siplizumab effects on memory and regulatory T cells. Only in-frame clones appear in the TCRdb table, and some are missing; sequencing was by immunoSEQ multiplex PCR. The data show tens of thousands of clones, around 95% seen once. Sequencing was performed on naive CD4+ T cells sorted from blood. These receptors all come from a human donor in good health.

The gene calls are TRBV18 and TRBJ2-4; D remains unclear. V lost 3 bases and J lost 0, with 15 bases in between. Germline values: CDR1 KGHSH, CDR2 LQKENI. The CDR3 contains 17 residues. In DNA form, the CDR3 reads TGTGCCAGCTCACCTTCATGGGCAGAACTAGCCAAAAACATTCAGTACTTC. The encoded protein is CASSPSWAELAKNIQYF.

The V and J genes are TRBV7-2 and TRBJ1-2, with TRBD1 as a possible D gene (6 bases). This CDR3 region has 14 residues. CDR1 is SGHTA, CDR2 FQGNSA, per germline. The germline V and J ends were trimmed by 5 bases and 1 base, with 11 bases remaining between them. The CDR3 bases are TGTGCCAGCAGCCCCACAGGGTTTAACTATGGCTACACCTTC. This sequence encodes CASSPTGFNYGYTF. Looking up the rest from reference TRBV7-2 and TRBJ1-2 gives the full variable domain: GAGVSQSPSNKVTEKGKDVELRCDPISGHTALYWYRQSLGQGLEFLIYFQGNSAPDKSGLPSDRFSAERTGGSVSTLTIQRTQQEDSAVYLCASSPTGFNYGYTFGSGTRLTVV.

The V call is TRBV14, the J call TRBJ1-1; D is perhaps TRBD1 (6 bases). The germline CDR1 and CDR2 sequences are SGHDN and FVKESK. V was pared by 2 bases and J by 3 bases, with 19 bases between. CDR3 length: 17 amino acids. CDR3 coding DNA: TGTGCCAGCAGCCAACCGGACGGGGGGGCGAGGGACACTGAAGCTTTCTTT. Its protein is CASSQPDGGARDTEAFF.

CDR3 nucleotides: TGTGCCTGGAGCGAGGGGCATCACTCTGGAAACACCATATATTTT. Encoded protein: CAWSEGHHSGNTIYF. The chain uses TRBV30 and TRBJ1-3, with D perhaps TRBD1 (5 bases). V was cut by 3 bases and J by 0 bases, with 12 bases left in between. The CDR3 sequence is 15 residues long. The germline CDR1 and CDR2 sequences are GTSNPN and SVGIG (reference sequence).

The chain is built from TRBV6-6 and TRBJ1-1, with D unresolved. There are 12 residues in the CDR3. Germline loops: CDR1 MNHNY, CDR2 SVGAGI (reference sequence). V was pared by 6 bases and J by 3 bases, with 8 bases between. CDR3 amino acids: CASRKEDTEAFF. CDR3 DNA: TGTGCCAGCAGAAAGGAGGACACTGAAGCTTTCTTT.